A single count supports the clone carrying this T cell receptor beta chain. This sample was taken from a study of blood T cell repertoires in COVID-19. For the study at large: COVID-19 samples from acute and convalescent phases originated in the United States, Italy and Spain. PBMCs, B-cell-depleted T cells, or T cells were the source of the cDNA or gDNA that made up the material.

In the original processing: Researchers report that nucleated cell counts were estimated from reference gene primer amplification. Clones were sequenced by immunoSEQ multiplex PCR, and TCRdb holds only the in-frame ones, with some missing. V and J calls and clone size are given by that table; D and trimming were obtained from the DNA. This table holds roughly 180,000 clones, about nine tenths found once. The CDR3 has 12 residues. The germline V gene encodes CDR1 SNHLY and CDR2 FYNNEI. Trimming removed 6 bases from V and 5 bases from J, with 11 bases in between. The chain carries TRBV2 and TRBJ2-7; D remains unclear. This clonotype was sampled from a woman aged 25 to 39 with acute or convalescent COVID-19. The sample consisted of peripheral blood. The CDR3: CASRAPADEQYF. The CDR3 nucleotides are TGTGCCAGCAGGGCCCCGGCGGACGAGCAGTACTTC.